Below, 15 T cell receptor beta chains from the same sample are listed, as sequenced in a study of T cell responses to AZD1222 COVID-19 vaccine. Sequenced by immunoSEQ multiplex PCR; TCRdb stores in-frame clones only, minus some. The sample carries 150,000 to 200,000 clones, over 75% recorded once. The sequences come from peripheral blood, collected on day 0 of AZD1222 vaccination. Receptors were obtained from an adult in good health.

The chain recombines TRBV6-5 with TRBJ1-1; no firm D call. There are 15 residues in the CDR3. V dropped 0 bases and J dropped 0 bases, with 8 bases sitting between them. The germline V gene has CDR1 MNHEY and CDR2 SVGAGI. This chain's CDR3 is CASSYSRNMNTEAFF. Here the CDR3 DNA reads TGTGCCAGCAGTTACTCGCGGAATATGAACACTGAAGCTTTCTTT.

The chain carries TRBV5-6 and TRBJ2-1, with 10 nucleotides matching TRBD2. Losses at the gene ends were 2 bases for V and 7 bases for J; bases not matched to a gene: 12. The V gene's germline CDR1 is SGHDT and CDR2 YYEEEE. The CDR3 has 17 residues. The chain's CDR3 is CASSFGTSGVQGNEQFF. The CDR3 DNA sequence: TGTGCCAGCAGCTTTGGAACTAGCGGGGTCCAAGGGAATGAGCAGTTCTTC. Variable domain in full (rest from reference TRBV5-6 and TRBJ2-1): DAGVTQSPTHLIKTRGQQVTLRCSPKSGHDTVSWYQQALGQGPQFIFQYYEEEERQRGNFPDRFSGHQFPNYSSELNVNALLLGDSALYLCASSFGTSGVQGNEQFFGPGTRLTVL.

The CDR3 region has the DNA TGTGCCAGCAGTTTTCTTTTAGCGGGGAGGCAGAACACCGGGGAGCTGTTTTTT. Translated, it gives CASSFLLAGRQNTGELFF. The rearrangement joins TRBV27 to TRBJ2-2; 8 positions agree with TRBD2. In germline, CDR1 is MNHEY, CDR2 SMNVEV (reference sequence). Trimming removed 3 bases from V and 1 base from J; junction bases left unmatched: 10. This CDR3 has 18 residues.

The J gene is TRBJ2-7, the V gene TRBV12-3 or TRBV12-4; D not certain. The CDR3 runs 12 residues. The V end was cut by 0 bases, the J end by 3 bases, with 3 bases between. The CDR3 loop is CASSLADYEQYF. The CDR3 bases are TGTGCCAGCAGTTTAGCCGACTACGAGCAGTACTTC.

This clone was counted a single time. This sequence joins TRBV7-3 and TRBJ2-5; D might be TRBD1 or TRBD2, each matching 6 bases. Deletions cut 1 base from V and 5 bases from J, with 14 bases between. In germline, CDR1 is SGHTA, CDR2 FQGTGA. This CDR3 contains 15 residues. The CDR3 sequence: CASSLKGGRAETQYF. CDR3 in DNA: TGTGCCAGCAGCTTAAAGGGGGGCAGGGCGGAGACCCAGTACTTC.

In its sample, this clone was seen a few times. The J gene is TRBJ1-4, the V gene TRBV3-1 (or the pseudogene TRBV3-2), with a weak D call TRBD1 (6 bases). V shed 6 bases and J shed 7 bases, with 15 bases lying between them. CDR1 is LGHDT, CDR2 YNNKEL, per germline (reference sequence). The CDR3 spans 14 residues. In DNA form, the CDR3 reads TGTGCCAGCAGTCAGAAACAGGGAGGTGAAAAACTGTTTTTT. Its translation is CASSQKQGGEKLFF.

CDR3 in DNA: TGTGCCAGTGGGACGCCGACAGGGGTGGAGACCCAGTACTTC. Protein: CASGTPTGVETQYF. The V gene is TRBV6-5, the J gene TRBJ2-5; 8 bases fit TRBD1. The germline CDR1 and CDR2 sequences are MNHEY and SVGAGI. The CDR3 totals 14 residues. After removal of 9 bases from V and 5 bases from J, the junction contained 11 bases not matched to a gene.

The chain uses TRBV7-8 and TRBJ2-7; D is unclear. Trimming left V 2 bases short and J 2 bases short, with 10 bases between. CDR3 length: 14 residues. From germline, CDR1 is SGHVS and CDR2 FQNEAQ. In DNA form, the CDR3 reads TGTGCCAGCAGCTTATTCCCGGTGGCCTACGAGCAGTACTTC. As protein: CASSLFPVAYEQYF.

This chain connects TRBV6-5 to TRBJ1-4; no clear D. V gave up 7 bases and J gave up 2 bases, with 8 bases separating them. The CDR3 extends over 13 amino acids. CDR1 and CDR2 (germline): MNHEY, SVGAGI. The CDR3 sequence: CASTRATNEKLFF. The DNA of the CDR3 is TGTGCCAGCACGAGAGCTACTAATGAAAAACTGTTTTTT.

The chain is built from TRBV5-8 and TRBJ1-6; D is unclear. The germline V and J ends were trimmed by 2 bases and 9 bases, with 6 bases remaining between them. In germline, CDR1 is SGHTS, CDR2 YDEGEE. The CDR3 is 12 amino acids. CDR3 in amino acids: CASSFVPSPLHF. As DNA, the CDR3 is TGTGCCAGCAGCTTTGTTCCTTCACCCCTCCACTTT.

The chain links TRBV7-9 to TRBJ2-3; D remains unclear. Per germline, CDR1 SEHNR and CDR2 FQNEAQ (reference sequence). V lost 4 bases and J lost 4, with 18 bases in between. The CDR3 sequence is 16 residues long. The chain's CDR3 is CASSSRRSRYADTQYF. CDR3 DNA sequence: TGTGCCAGCAGCTCCAGGCGGTCACGTTATGCAGATACGCAGTATTTT.

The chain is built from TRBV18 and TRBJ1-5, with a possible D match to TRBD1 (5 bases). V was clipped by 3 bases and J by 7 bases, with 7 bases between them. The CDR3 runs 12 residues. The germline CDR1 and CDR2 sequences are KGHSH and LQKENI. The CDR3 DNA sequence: TGTGCCAGCTCACCCGGGGGACAGCCCCAGCATTTT. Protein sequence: CASSPGGQPQHF.

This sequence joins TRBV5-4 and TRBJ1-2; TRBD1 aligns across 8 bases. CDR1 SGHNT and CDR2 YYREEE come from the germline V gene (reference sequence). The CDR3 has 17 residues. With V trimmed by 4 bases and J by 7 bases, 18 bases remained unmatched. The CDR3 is CASSRLGQGAKKGGYTF. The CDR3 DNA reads TGTGCCAGCAGCCGCCTTGGGCAGGGGGCAAAGAAGGGTGGCTACACCTTC.

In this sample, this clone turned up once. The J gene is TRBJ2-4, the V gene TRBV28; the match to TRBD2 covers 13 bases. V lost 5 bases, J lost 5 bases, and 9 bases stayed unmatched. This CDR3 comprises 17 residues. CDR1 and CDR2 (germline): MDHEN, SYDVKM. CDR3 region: CASSNRILAGGENIQYF. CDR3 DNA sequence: TGTGCCAGCAGTAATAGGATACTAGCGGGGGGGGAAAACATTCAGTACTTC.

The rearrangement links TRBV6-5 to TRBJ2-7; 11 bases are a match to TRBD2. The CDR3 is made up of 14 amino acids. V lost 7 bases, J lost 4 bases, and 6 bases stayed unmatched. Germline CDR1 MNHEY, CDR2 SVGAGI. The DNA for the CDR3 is TGTGCCAGCATCCTGACTAGCGGGGCTTACGAGCAGTACGTC. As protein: CASILTSGAYEQYV.